This is a list of T cell receptor beta chains from one sample in a study of blood T cell repertoires in COVID-19. The assay was immunoSEQ multiplex PCR, and TCRdb's table has in-frame clones only and misses some. The table records tens of thousands of clones, over 80% of them present only once. Specimen: peripheral blood. The receptors originated from a woman aged 55 to 70 with acute or convalescent COVID-19. Both conserved end residues are part of each CDR3. Fields, in order: CDR3 protein, J gene, V gene.

cdr3_aa: CASSLGVGSGELFF
j_call: TRBJ2-2
v_call: TRBV7-2

cdr3_aa: CASSPLGRDGYTF
j_call: TRBJ1-2
v_call: TRBV27

cdr3_aa: CASSWDRGYGYTF
j_call: TRBJ1-2
v_call: TRBV6-5

cdr3_aa: CASSLKAETAYGYTF
j_call: TRBJ1-2
v_call: TRBV7-6

cdr3_aa: CASSPRGGSYEQYF
j_call: TRBJ2-7
v_call: TRBV11-3

cdr3_aa: CASSERQVHGYTF
j_call: TRBJ1-2
v_call: TRBV13

cdr3_aa: CASSQAQGTAFF
j_call: TRBJ1-1
v_call: TRBV14

cdr3_aa: CASSLTGDWSYTF
j_call: TRBJ1-2
v_call: TRBV2

cdr3_aa: CASSRDFGSEAFF
j_call: TRBJ1-1
v_call: TRBV12-3/TRBV12-4

cdr3_aa: CASSFSGPDEQFF
j_call: TRBJ2-1
v_call: TRBV11-3

cdr3_aa: CASSLRGPHQPQHF
j_call: TRBJ1-5
v_call: TRBV5-6

cdr3_aa: CASSAPVGGELFF
j_call: TRBJ2-2
v_call: TRBV5-4

cdr3_aa: CASSDRSTEAFF
j_call: TRBJ1-1
v_call: TRBV6-1

cdr3_aa: CASRPPGQDNSPLHF
j_call: TRBJ1-6
v_call: TRBV3-1/TRBV3-2

cdr3_aa: CASSPFSSYEQYF
j_call: TRBJ2-7
v_call: TRBV7-2

cdr3_aa: CASSAGLQETQYF
j_call: TRBJ2-5
v_call: TRBV9

cdr3_aa: CASSLSTLSYNEQFF
j_call: TRBJ2-1
v_call: TRBV5-1

cdr3_aa: CAISEERWTNEKLFF
j_call: TRBJ1-4
v_call: TRBV10-3

cdr3_aa: CASSRTLGQGNYEQYF
j_call: TRBJ2-7
v_call: TRBV14

cdr3_aa: CASSQSPNYGYTF
j_call: TRBJ1-2
v_call: TRBV16

cdr3_aa: CASSSTGLSEAFF
j_call: TRBJ1-1
v_call: TRBV27

cdr3_aa: CASSRPKSPLHF
j_call: TRBJ1-6
v_call: TRBV14

cdr3_aa: CATTTSGGYNEQFF
j_call: TRBJ2-1
v_call: TRBV27

cdr3_aa: CASSVVASGGQGEQFF
j_call: TRBJ2-1
v_call: TRBV9

cdr3_aa: CATSDPDTGHGKLFF
j_call: TRBJ1-4
v_call: TRBV24-1

cdr3_aa: CASSSRQVFTNSPLHF
j_call: TRBJ1-6
v_call: TRBV21-1

cdr3_aa: CASSFRQGGTDTQYF
j_call: TRBJ2-3
v_call: TRBV27

cdr3_aa: CATSGTPNTGELFF
j_call: TRBJ2-2
v_call: TRBV21-1

cdr3_aa: CASSLGAAEAFF
j_call: TRBJ1-1
v_call: TRBV7-2

cdr3_aa: CASSLAPDQPQHF
j_call: TRBJ1-5
v_call: TRBV11-1

cdr3_aa: CASSYSPGRDYGYEQYF
j_call: TRBJ2-7
v_call: TRBV6-2/TRBV6-3

cdr3_aa: CASSLVTRTAYGYTF
j_call: TRBJ1-2
v_call: TRBV13

cdr3_aa: CASSPNRGKNTGELFF
j_call: TRBJ2-2
v_call: TRBV18

cdr3_aa: CATSRDRGQETQYF
j_call: TRBJ2-5
v_call: TRBV15

cdr3_aa: CASSQDLRGHGELFF
j_call: TRBJ2-2
v_call: TRBV4-3

cdr3_aa: CASSFTQGGNEKLFF
j_call: TRBJ1-4
v_call: TRBV28

cdr3_aa: CSAGDRASNYGYTF
j_call: TRBJ1-2
v_call: TRBV29-1

cdr3_aa: CATSDYSGGYNEQFF
j_call: TRBJ2-1
v_call: TRBV24-1

cdr3_aa: CASSKLAGGLTQYF
j_call: TRBJ2-3
v_call: TRBV4-3

cdr3_aa: CASTRTVYGYTF
j_call: TRBJ1-2
v_call: TRBV12-3/TRBV12-4

cdr3_aa: CASGRVGPGELFF
j_call: TRBJ2-2
v_call: TRBV7-3

cdr3_aa: CASSSGGLYTGELFF
j_call: TRBJ2-2
v_call: TRBV7-3

cdr3_aa: CASSIGGANRGWTTGELFF
j_call: TRBJ2-2
v_call: TRBV19

cdr3_aa: CASSFTGNEKLFF
j_call: TRBJ1-4
v_call: TRBV7-2

cdr3_aa: CASERFGTGAYEQYF
j_call: TRBJ2-7
v_call: TRBV6-5

cdr3_aa: CASSKHESTDTQYF
j_call: TRBJ2-3
v_call: TRBV7-9

cdr3_aa: CASRRGMDRGPGELFF
j_call: TRBJ2-2
v_call: TRBV5-6

cdr3_aa: CASSEGNSYYGYTF
j_call: TRBJ1-2
v_call: TRBV6-1

cdr3_aa: CASSLFHPAAGGPQNEQFF
j_call: TRBJ2-1
v_call: TRBV27

cdr3_aa: CASSEPLGRDTEAFF
j_call: TRBJ1-1
v_call: TRBV6-1